The 14 T cell receptor beta chains presented below share a single source sample, sequenced in a study of shared clonotypes between healthy human individuals. This table comes from immunoSEQ multiplex PCR, and its TCRdb copy is limited to in-frame clones, with some not included. The sample has 2,100,000 or so clones, approximately 96% seen once. The specimen sequenced was naive CD4+ T cells sorted from blood. Specified subset: CD45RA+ positively selected. These receptors all come from a man younger than 35 in good health.

The rearrangement joins TRBV7-9 to TRBJ2-3, with D possibly being TRBD1 or TRBD2 (5 bases each). V was trimmed by 1 base and J by 1 base, leaving 9 bases between them. CDR1 is SEHNR and CDR2 is FQNEAQ in the germline V gene (reference sequence). The CDR3 is 15 residues long. CDR3 bases: TGTGCCAGCAGCTTAGGAGGGACGGGCACAGATACGCAGTATTTT. The encoded protein is CASSLGGTGTDTQYF.

This rearrangement joins TRBV10-3 to TRBJ1-6; D ambiguous. Trimming removed 0 bases from V and 0 bases from J, with 18 bases in between. This CDR3 has 20 amino acids. The germline CDR1 and CDR2 sequences are ENHRY and SYGVKD. This chain's CDR3 is CAISESEKLYQSSYNSPLHF. CDR3 nucleotides: TGTGCCATCAGTGAGTCGGAAAAACTCTATCAGAGCTCCTATAATTCACCCCTCCACTTT.

The chain links TRBV11-2 to TRBJ2-5, with D possibly TRBD1 on 6 matching bases. There are 15 residues in the CDR3. V lost 1 base and J lost 4, with 13 bases in between. The germline V gene has CDR1 SGHAT and CDR2 FQNNGV. As DNA, the CDR3 is TGTGCCAGCAGCTTAGTGGGTGGGGGCAGAGAGACCCAGTACTTC. Its protein is CASSLVGGGRETQYF.

The chain combines TRBV7-3 with TRBJ2-2; D is undetermined. The CDR3 spans 16 residues. Trimming stripped 5 bases from V and 0 bases from J, with 13 bases between. Germline CDR1 is SGHTA and CDR2 is FQGTGA. CDR3 protein: CASSPGGASNTGELFF. The CDR3 bases are TGTGCCAGCAGCCCTGGCGGAGCGTCGAACACCGGGGAGCTGTTTTTT.

The DNA of the CDR3 is TGTGCCAGCAGCGCAAGGGGAGTGATGAAAAAAGAGACCCAGTACTTC. Translation gives CASSARGVMKKETQYF. The chain has TRBV7-2 and TRBJ2-5; D may be TRBD1 or TRBD2 (5 bases each). Germline CDR1 is SGHTA and CDR2 is FQGNSA. Trimming removed 5 bases at V and 3 bases at J, with 19 bases between. This CDR3 comprises 16 residues.

V usage is TRBV25-1 and J usage is TRBJ2-7; D call uncertain. CDR3 length: 12 amino acids. Trimming shortened V by 4 bases and J by 7 bases, and 11 bases separated the two germline ends. CDR1 is MGHDK, CDR2 SYGVNS, per germline. This chain's CDR3 is CASSGRWGEQYF. Written as DNA, the CDR3 is TGTGCCAGCAGTGGTCGGTGGGGAGAGCAGTACTTC.

This clone was detected only once. This chain connects TRBV25-1 to TRBJ2-3, with D perhaps TRBD2 (5 bases). The CDR3 runs 15 residues. Germline values: CDR1 MGHDK, CDR2 SYGVNS. V lost 6 bases, J lost 1 base, and 14 bases lay in between. The CDR3 nucleotides are TGTGCCAGCAGCCTCTACCTCGGGGGCACAGATACGCAGTATTTT. It codes for CASSLYLGGTDTQYF.

This clone has only one observation. V and J are TRBV5-1 and TRBJ2-7; 8 nucleotides line up with TRBD1. The CDR3 consists of 14 residues. Germline values: CDR1 SGHRS, CDR2 YFSETQ. Trimming at V came to 4 bases and at J to 7 bases, leaving 10 bases not matched to a gene. This CDR3 reads CASSRTGGMWEQYF. The CDR3 nucleotides are TGCGCCAGCAGCCGCACAGGGGGTATGTGGGAGCAGTACTTC.

The rearrangement uses TRBV29-1 and TRBJ1-5, with a weak D call TRBD1 (5 bases). V gave up 6 bases and J gave up 0 bases, with 9 bases separating them. The CDR3 is made up of 13 amino acids. Germline V gene data show CDR1 as SQVTM and CDR2 as ANQGSEA. CDR3 DNA: TGCAGCGTCACTAGGGGTAGCAATCAGCCCCAGCATTTT. Protein sequence: CSVTRGSNQPQHF.

The CDR3 DNA sequence: TGTGCCAGCAGTGAATGGACAGGTGAAGCTTTCTTT. This encodes CASSEWTGEAFF. This chain connects TRBV25-1 to TRBJ1-1; 7 nucleotides align to TRBD1. CDR3 length equals 12 residues. Germline CDR1 is MGHDK and CDR2 is SYGVNS. V lost 1 base and J lost 7; bases outside the gene matches: 0.

There are many counts of this clone. Other DNA variants within this sample encode the same CDR3. The chain joins TRBV27 to TRBJ1-1; D not resolved. Germline V CDR1 and CDR2: MNHEY, SMNVEV (reference sequence). The CDR3 extends over 11 amino acids. V was shortened by 2 bases and J by 8 bases, with 6 bases between the two germline ends. The CDR3 nucleotides are TGTGCCAGCAGTTTAGGAGGGGAAGCTTTCTTT. As protein: CASSLGGEAFF.

The V and J genes are TRBV18 and TRBJ1-3; D may be TRBD1 (5 bases). CDR1 is KGHSH, CDR2 LQKENI, per germline. V shed 5 bases and J shed 0 bases, with 11 bases lying between them. This CDR3 spans 15 amino acids. The CDR3 coding sequence is TGTGCCAGCTCAGAAACAGGAAACTCTGGAAACACCATATATTTT. Translating it yields CASSETGNSGNTIYF.

J is TRBJ1-6 and V is TRBV19; 10 nucleotides align to TRBD1. Losses at the gene ends were 3 bases for V and 8 bases for J; bases not matched to a gene: 16. CDR1 is LNHDA, CDR2 SQIVND, per germline (reference sequence). This CDR3 spans 19 amino acids. The CDR3 sequence is CASSINLGFRGTGDSPLHF. CDR3 coding DNA: TGTGCCAGTAGTATTAATCTTGGATTTAGGGGGACAGGGGATTCACCCCTCCACTTT.

The chain couples TRBV5-5 to TRBJ2-3; possible D gene TRBD2, 6 bases. The germline V gene encodes CDR1 SGHKS and CDR2 YYEKEE (reference sequence). Trimming pared 1 base from V and 2 bases from J, leaving 17 bases between. The length of the CDR3 is 17 residues. DNA for the CDR3: TGTGCCAGCAGCTTGTGGGCGGTAGCGGACTCCACAGATACGCAGTATTTT. Translating gives CASSLWAVADSTDTQYF.